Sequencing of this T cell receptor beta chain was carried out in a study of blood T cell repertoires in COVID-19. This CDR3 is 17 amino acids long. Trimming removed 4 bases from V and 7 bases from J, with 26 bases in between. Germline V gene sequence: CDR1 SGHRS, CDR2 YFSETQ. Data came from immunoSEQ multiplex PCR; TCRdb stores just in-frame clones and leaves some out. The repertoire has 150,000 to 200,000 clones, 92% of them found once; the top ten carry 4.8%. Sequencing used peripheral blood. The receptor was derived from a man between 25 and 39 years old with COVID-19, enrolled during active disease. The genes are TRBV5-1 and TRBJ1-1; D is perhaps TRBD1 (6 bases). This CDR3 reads CASSLDPPGQGVSEAFF. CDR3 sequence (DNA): TGCGCCAGCAGCCTAGACCCCCCGGGACAAGGAGTGAGTGAAGCTTTCTTT. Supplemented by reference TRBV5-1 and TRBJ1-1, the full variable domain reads KAGVTQTPRYLIKTRGQQVTLSCSPISGHRSVSWYQQTPGQGLQFLFEYFSETQRNKGNFPGRFSGRQFSNSRSEMNVSTLELGDSALYLCASSLDPPGQGVSEAFFGQGTRLTVV.